This T cell receptor (beta chain) comes out of a study of T cell responses to AZD1222 COVID-19 vaccine. Whole-study findings and limits: Regions left unmutated in variants are reportedly the target of nearly half of spike-specific TCRs. Sampled repertoires all dated from after the peak T cell response. Mapped onto spike, vaccine-associated CD4 TCRs spanned it and were dominant at 160-218 and 743-854.

Profiling relied on immunoSEQ multiplex PCR, and the TCRdb table lists in-frame clones only, not all of them. The sample has 170,000 or so clones; 85% to 95% are singletons. The CDR3 is made up of 10 amino acids. The V gene lost 5 bases and the J gene lost 6 bases, with 5 bases spanning the gap. Germline V lookup: CDR1 SEHNR, CDR2 FQNEAQ (reference sequence). About this clone itself: The antigen is undetermined.

The receptor's source is an adult who received the MenACWY meningococcal vaccine as a control. The starting material was peripheral blood, obtained 28 days after the second dose of the MenACWY control vaccine. This chain uses TRBV7-9 with TRBJ2-7; maybe TRBD2 (5 bases). The CDR3 region is CASSGGEQYF. The CDR3 DNA reads as TGTGCCAGCAGCGGAGGCGAGCAGTACTTC.